This T cell receptor (beta chain) is drawn from a study of response to subunit inactivated influenza vaccine. Concerning this clonotype itself: Its target is not known.

One entry per CDR3 protein results from TCRdb running MiXCR on the RT-PCR reads. The sample shows 800,000 to 1,000,000 distinct CDR3 sequences, over 20% of them seen only once. Overall study findings and caveats: Researchers suggested that each seasonal influenza vaccination recruits few new T cells.

Sequenced here: PBMCs from blood, sampled less than 6 days after vaccination. The source is a man aged 50-59 years who received an inactivated influenza vaccine.

CDR3 bases: TGTGCCACCAGCAGGGAGGCTAGCGGGGGCTACGAGCAGTACTTC. Translated, it gives CATSREASGGYEQYF. The chain joins TRBV15 to TRBJ2-7; TRBD2 matches 10 bases. V trimming: 3 bases; J trimming: 3 bases; junction bases outside the gene matches: 5. In germline, CDR1 is LNHNV, CDR2 YYDKDF (reference sequence). CDR3 size: 15 residues. Based on the CDR3 plus reference TRBV15 and TRBJ2-7, the full variable domain is DAMVIQNPRYQVTQFGKPVTLSCSQTLNHNVMYWYQQKSSQAPKLLFHYYDKDFNNEADTPDNFQSRRPNTSFCFLDIRSPGLGDTAMYLCATSREASGGYEQYFGPGTRLTVT.